What follows is one T cell receptor beta chain and its context. TCRdb's copy holds only in-frame clones and misses some; the assay was immunoSEQ multiplex PCR. The sample records about 150,000 clones, 65% to 85% being singletons. This CDR3 is 14 amino acids long. Per germline, CDR1 MNHEY and CDR2 SVGAGI. V was shortened by 7 bases and J by 5 bases, with 14 bases between the two germline ends. The data stem from a study of blood T cell repertoires in COVID-19. Study-wide context: Spain, Italy and the United States supplied samples that represented acute and convalescent COVID-19.

The V and J genes are TRBV6-5 and TRBJ2-2; no reliable D call. This sequence was found in a woman aged 55-70 years with acute or convalescent COVID-19. Sequencing used peripheral blood. The CDR3 protein is CASNLGWRTGELFF. Here the CDR3 DNA reads TGTGCCAGCAATTTAGGATGGCGGACCGGGGAGCTGTTTTTT.